What follows are 23 T cell receptor beta chains derived from one specimen sequenced in a study of T cells after yellow fever vaccination. Each CDR3 protein gets one entry after TCRdb re-called the 5' RACE reads with MiXCR. Counted here are about 240,000 distinct CDR3 sequences, 6.9% occurring once; the ten biggest clones make up roughly 0.86%. Sequenced material: CD4+ T cells sorted from PBMCs, taken 15 days after the yellow fever booster vaccination. The receptors were gathered from a man aged 30 to 45 who received the YFV17D yellow fever vaccine.

Many counts were recorded for this clonotype. CDR3 in amino acids: CATSDLRGSEQFF. The CDR3 nucleotides are TGTGCCACCAGTGATTTGAGGGGAAGTGAGCAGTTCTTC. The chain recombines TRBV24-1 with TRBJ2-1; a possible D gene is TRBD1 (5 bases). The CDR3 has 13 amino acids. V lost 0 bases to trimming and J lost 9 bases, with 8 bases between them. From germline, CDR1 is KGHDR and CDR2 SFDVKD.

The chain uses TRBV7-2 and TRBJ2-7; tentatively, D is TRBD2 (5 bases). The CDR3 spans 13 residues. CDR1 is SGHTA and CDR2 is FQGNSA in the germline V gene. V dropped 4 bases and J dropped 2 bases, with 9 bases sitting between them. CDR3 sequence: CASSSAVTYEQYF. In nucleotides, the CDR3 is TGTGCCAGCAGCTCAGCGGTCACCTACGAGCAGTACTTC.

This clonotype occurred many times. The chain employs TRBV7-2 and TRBJ2-7; unclear D gene. From germline, CDR1 is SGHTA and CDR2 FQGNSA. This CDR3 has 13 residues. V was clipped by 0 bases and J by 2 bases, with 5 bases between them. The DNA for the CDR3 is TGTGCCAGCAGCTTAGCGTCGACCTACGAGCAGTACTTC. Amino acids: CASSLASTYEQYF.

This clonotype was observed many times. The chain carries TRBV6-6 and TRBJ2-3, with D perhaps TRBD1 or TRBD2 (6 bases each). Between the trimmed V and J ends, which lost 2 bases and 5 bases, there was a span of 8 bases. Germline-derived CDR1 and CDR2 are MNHNY and SVGAGI (reference sequence). This CDR3 has 13 amino acids. Here the CDR3 DNA reads TGTGCCAGCAGTTACAGGGGGGAAGATACGCAGTATTTT. Residues: CASSYRGEDTQYF.

This clonotype was seen repeatedly, ten times or more. The chain employs TRBV5-1 and TRBJ2-3, with D hard to call. Deletions cut 0 bases from V and 6 bases from J, with 5 bases between. The CDR3 runs to 12 residues. CDR1 and CDR2 from the germline V gene are SGHRS and YFSETQ. CDR3 loop: CASSLAQDTQYF. The CDR3 coding sequence is TGCGCCAGCAGCTTGGCCCAGGATACGCAGTATTTT.

This clonotype came up a few times. The V call is TRBV29-1, the J call TRBJ2-3; TRBD1 aligns across 7 bases. The germline CDR1 and CDR2 sequences are SQVTM and ANQGSEA. The CDR3 is 13 amino acids. J gave up 1 base and V 8 bases, and 6 bases lay outside the gene matches. The CDR3 region is CSSRQGGTDTQYF. CDR3 in DNA: TGCAGCAGCCGACAGGGAGGCACAGATACGCAGTATTTT.

Comment on this clonotype: This sequence may be a read error, since a much larger clone differs from it by one base. CDR3 DNA sequence: TGTGCCAGCAGCTCCTGCAGGGGGCAGGAGACCCAGTACTTC. Translation: CASSSCRGQETQYF. The rearrangement joins TRBV5-5 to TRBJ2-5; the match to TRBD1 covers 8 bases. This CDR3 has 14 residues. Germline CDR1 SGHKS, CDR2 YYEKEE (reference sequence). With V trimmed by 3 bases and J by 5 bases, 6 bases remained unmatched.

This chain links TRBV3-1 with TRBJ2-7, with D unresolved. Trimming stripped 2 bases from V and 3 bases from J, with 5 bases between. The germline V gene has CDR1 LGHDT and CDR2 YNNKEL (reference sequence). The CDR3 runs 12 residues. The CDR3 bases are TGTGCCAGCAGCCAATTCAACTACGAGCAGTACTTC. Protein product: CASSQFNYEQYF.

This clonotype was found many times. CDR3 loop: CASSHKMTGETQYF. The CDR3 coding sequence is TGTGCCAGCAGCCACAAGATGACGGGAGAGACCCAGTACTTC. The genes are TRBV12-3 or TRBV12-4 and TRBJ2-5; unclear D gene. V lost 6 bases and J lost 4, with 15 bases in between. The CDR3 sequence is 14 residues long.

J is TRBJ2-1 and V is TRBV4-2, with 7 positions matching TRBD1. This CDR3 region has 15 residues. Trimming at V came to 2 bases and at J to 9 bases, leaving 10 bases not matched to a gene. Germline V gene lookup returns CDR1 LGHNA and CDR2 YNFKEQ. The CDR3 loop reads CASSQPGHAGGEQFF. In nucleotides, the CDR3 is TGTGCCAGCAGCCAACCTGGACATGCAGGGGGTGAGCAGTTCTTC.

As to this clonotype: Compared with germline, one end of the junction differs, possibly owing to a read error. The chain combines TRBV7-3 with TRBJ2-2; unclear D gene. The CDR3 is 14 amino acids. Looked up from germline, CDR1 is SGHTA and CDR2 is FQGTGA. In nucleotides, the CDR3 is TGCGCCAGCAGATTGGACGGCAACACCGGGGAGCTGTTTTTT. Residues: CASRLDGNTGELFF.

This clonotype appeared many times. At one of its ends the junction is not consistent with the germline gene, which may arise from a read error. This rearrangement joins TRBV7-2 to TRBJ2-1; TRBD2 matches at 9 bases. Germline CDR1 and CDR2: SGHTA and FQGNSA. CDR3 length: 15 amino acids. CDR3 sequence reads: CASSIAGVSYNEQFF. The CDR3 nucleotides read TGTGCCAGCAGCATAGCGGGAGTCTCCTACAATGAGCAGTTCTTC.

A few counts support this clonotype. The J gene is TRBJ2-1, the V gene TRBV29-1; 9 bases agree with TRBD2. The germline CDR1 and CDR2 sequences are SQVTM and ANQGSEA. CDR3 length: 21 residues. V lost 0 bases, J lost 0 bases, and 18 bases stayed unmatched. The CDR3 coding sequence is TGCAGCGTTGAAGACGTCCAGGGAGGGACTAGCCGTACCAGCTCCTACAATGAGCAGTTCTTC. Its translation: CSVEDVQGGTSRTSSYNEQFF.

With regard to this clonotype: One base away lies a much larger clone, so this may be a sequencing read error. The genes are TRBV6-1 and TRBJ1-1, with no clear D. From germline, CDR1 is MNHNS and CDR2 SASEGT. The CDR3 runs to 15 residues. V was clipped by 7 bases and J by 4 bases, with 19 bases between them. The CDR3 nucleotides are TGTGCCAGCATCCTCCTGGGTACGGGAGGCACTGAAGCTTTCTTT. Its translation: CASILLGTGGTEAFF.

V usage is TRBV6-2 or TRBV6-3 and J usage is TRBJ2-1; 8 bases match TRBD2. V lost 3 bases to trimming and J lost 0 bases; unmatched junction nucleotides: 10. This CDR3 contains 18 residues. Germline V lookup: CDR1 MNHEY, CDR2 SVGEGT. The CDR3 DNA is TGTGCCAGCAGTTATTCGATTAGCGGGAAGAGCTCCTACAATGAGCAGTTCTTC. This codes for CASSYSISGKSSYNEQFF.

This sequence joins TRBV29-1 and TRBJ2-1; D not resolved. V gave up 4 bases and J gave up 5 bases, with 15 bases separating them. CDR3 length equals 14 residues. CDR1 SQVTM and CDR2 ANQGSEA come from the germline V gene. The CDR3 protein is CSVVNANSDNEQFF. CDR3 DNA sequence: TGCAGCGTTGTCAACGCCAACTCGGACAATGAGCAGTTCTTC.

In its sample, this clonotype was seen many times. The chain couples TRBV20-1 to TRBJ2-7; 7 bases align to TRBD1. The CDR3 spans 16 residues. V dropped 4 bases and J dropped 0; count of bases not matched to a gene: 12. Germline CDR1 DFQATT, CDR2 SNEGSKA (reference sequence). CDR3 in amino acids: CSATRPQGSSSYEQYF. The DNA for the CDR3 is TGCAGTGCTACCCGACCACAGGGGTCAAGCTCCTACGAGCAGTACTTC.

The CDR3 DNA reads as TGTGCCTGGGGAGCCGGGACTAGCGGGAGGTACAATGAGCAGTTCTTC. Translation gives CAWGAGTSGRYNEQFF. V and J are TRBV30 and TRBJ2-1; 15 nucleotides agree with TRBD2. With V trimmed by 5 bases and J by 4 bases, 6 bases remained unmatched. Germline CDR1 and CDR2: GTSNPN and SVGIG (reference sequence). The CDR3 runs 16 residues.

Worth noting for this clonotype: Possible read error: a much larger clone is one base away. V gene TRBV4-1 combines with J gene TRBJ2-5, with D tentatively TRBD2 (5 bases). Germline CDR1 reads MGHRA; CDR2 reads YSYEKL. This CDR3 region has 15 residues. CDR3 sequence reads: CASSQDRGQQETKYF. As DNA, the CDR3 is TGCGCCAGCAGCCAAGATCGAGGGCAGCAAGAGACCAAGTACTTC.

This clonotype was seen repeatedly, ten times or more. The chain has TRBV7-2 and TRBJ1-3; D uncertain. Deletions cut 3 bases from V and 7 bases from J, with 1 base between. Germline CDR1 and CDR2: SGHTA and FQGNSA. The CDR3 spans 10 residues. In nucleotides, the CDR3 is TGTGCCAGCAGCTTCAACACCATATATTTT. This translates into CASSFNTIYF.

This chain joins TRBV3-1 and TRBJ1-3, with D possibly matching TRBD1 (6 bases). Germline CDR1 is LGHDT and CDR2 is YNNKEL (reference sequence). The V gene lost 5 bases and the J gene lost 0 bases, with 14 bases spanning the gap. The length of the CDR3 is 16 residues. The CDR3 sequence: CASSATGTISGNTIYF. CDR3 nucleotide sequence: TGTGCCAGCAGCGCCACAGGGACCATCTCTGGAAACACCATATATTTT.

This clonotype was recorded a few times. This rearrangement joins TRBV5-1 to TRBJ2-5, with TRBD1 matching over 7 bases. The CDR3 contains 13 residues. The V and J ends lost 3 bases and 3 bases, in that order; junction bases with no gene match: 2. The V gene's germline CDR1 is SGHRS and CDR2 YFSETQ. Here the CDR3 reads CASSYGTEETQYF. CDR3 bases: TGCGCCAGCAGCTACGGGACAGAAGAGACCCAGTACTTC. Filled out from reference TRBV5-1 and TRBJ2-5, the complete variable domain reads KAGVTQTPRYLIKTRGQQVTLSCSPISGHRSVSWYQQTPGQGLQFLFEYFSETQRNKGNFPGRFSGRQFSNSRSEMNVSTLELGDSALYLCASSYGTEETQYFGPGTRLLVL.

The V and J genes are TRBV5-4 and TRBJ2-7, with 8 bases lining up with TRBD1. V was clipped by 7 bases and J by 7 bases; unmatched bases: 16. In germline, CDR1 is SGHNT, CDR2 YYREEE (reference sequence). The CDR3 runs to 15 residues. The CDR3, as DNA: TGTGCCAGCGGCCCCATCTTCGGACAGGGTGGTGAGCAGTACTTC. The encoded protein is CASGPIFGQGGEQYF.